This T cell receptor (beta chain) is drawn from a study of shared clonotypes between healthy human individuals. Comments on this clone: Its antigen remains unknown.

CD8 memory was a combination that joined CD45RO+ cells with CCR7-negative CD45RA+ TemRA cells. Profiling relied on immunoSEQ multiplex PCR, and the TCRdb table lists in-frame clones only, not all of them. The sample shows approximately 400,000 clones, about 96% of them seen only once. Study observations and caveats: Deeper or shallower sequencing was expected to change how clonotypes are shared among donors. Larger estimated richness was generally recorded for naive subsets relative to memory subsets.

Sample: memory CD8+ T cells sorted from blood. Subset in this sample: CD45RO+ cells pooled with CCR7-negative TemRA cells. The sequence derives from a man aged 25 to 40 in good health.

The CDR3 spells CASSSDSATQYF. CDR3 nucleotides: TGTGCCAGCAGCTCGGACTCTGCGACCCAGTACTTC. This chain links TRBV11-3 with TRBJ2-5; D perhaps matches TRBD2 (5 bases). Trimming pared 4 bases from V and 7 bases from J, leaving 10 bases between. There are 12 residues in the CDR3. The germline CDR1 and CDR2 sequences are SGHNT and YENEEA.